This T cell receptor beta chain was obtained from a study of blood T cells in healthy people across ages. This clonotype was counted a single time. The second PCR ran roughly 7 to 12 cycles with a sample-barcoded 5' primer and J-beta primers. From the 5' RACE reads, TCRdb called clonotypes with MiXCR, one entry per CDR3 protein. The sample contains about 400,000 distinct CDR3 sequences, about 55% of which appear only once. The sequencing input was blood. The receptor comes from a man aged 60 to 75 in good health.

The CDR3 DNA reads as TGCAGTGCTAGTAGGGGCGTATCCGGGACTGGTAATGAGCAGTTCTTC. Its translation is CSASRGVSGTGNEQFF. V gene TRBV20-1 combines with J gene TRBJ2-1, with D possibly being TRBD2 (6 bases). Germline lookup yields CDR1 DFQATT and CDR2 SNEGSKA (reference sequence). Trimming removed 3 bases at V and 7 bases at J, with 22 bases between. The CDR3 runs 16 residues.